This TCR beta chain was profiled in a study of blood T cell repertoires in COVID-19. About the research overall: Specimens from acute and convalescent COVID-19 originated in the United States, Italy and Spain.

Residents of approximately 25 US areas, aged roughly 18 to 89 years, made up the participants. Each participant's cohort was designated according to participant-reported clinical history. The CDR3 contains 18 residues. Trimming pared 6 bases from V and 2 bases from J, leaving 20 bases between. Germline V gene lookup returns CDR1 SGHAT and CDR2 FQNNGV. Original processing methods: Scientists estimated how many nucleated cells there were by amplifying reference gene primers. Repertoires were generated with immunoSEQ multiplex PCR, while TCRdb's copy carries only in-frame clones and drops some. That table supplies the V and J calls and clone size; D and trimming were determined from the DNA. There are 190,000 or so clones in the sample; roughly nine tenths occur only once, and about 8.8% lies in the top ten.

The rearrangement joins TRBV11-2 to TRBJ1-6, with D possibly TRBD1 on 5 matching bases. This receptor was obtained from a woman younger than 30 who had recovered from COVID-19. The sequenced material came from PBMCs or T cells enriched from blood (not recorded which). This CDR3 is CASRLLWGAPTYNSPLHF. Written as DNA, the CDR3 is TGTGCCAGCAGACTCCTCTGGGGCGCTCCAACCTATAATTCACCCCTCCACTTT. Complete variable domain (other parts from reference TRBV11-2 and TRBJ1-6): EAGVAQSPRYKIIEKRQSVAFWCNPISGHATLYWYQQILGQGPKLLIQFQNNGVVDDSQLPKDRFSAERLKGVDSTLKIQPAKLEDSAVYLCASRLLWGAPTYNSPLHFGNGTRLTVT.